This TCR beta chain comes out of a study of blood T cell repertoires in COVID-19. Study in general: The samples span acute and convalescent COVID-19 from the United States, Italy and Spain. T cells, B-cell-depleted T cells, or PBMCs supplied cDNA or gDNA.

The V gene's germline CDR1 is KGHDR and CDR2 SFDVKD. The CDR3 covers 17 residues. V was clipped by 6 bases and J by 0 bases; unmatched bases: 8. As originally analysed: The assay estimated nucleated cells by amplifying reference gene primers. Profiled with immunoSEQ multiplex PCR; TCRdb holds only in-frame clones, not every one. The V and J calls and clone size come from that table; D and trimming were worked out from the DNA. The sample lists around 220,000 clones, 88% occurring once. Sequencing used peripheral blood. The V and J genes are TRBV24-1 and TRBJ2-2, with 8 bases fitting TRBD2. This TCR derives from a man between 18 and 29 years old with active or convalescent COVID-19. The CDR3 loop reads CATSSDSGRANTGELFF. CDR3 in DNA: TGTGCCACCAGTTCAGACTCCGGGAGGGCGAACACCGGGGAGCTGTTTTTT.